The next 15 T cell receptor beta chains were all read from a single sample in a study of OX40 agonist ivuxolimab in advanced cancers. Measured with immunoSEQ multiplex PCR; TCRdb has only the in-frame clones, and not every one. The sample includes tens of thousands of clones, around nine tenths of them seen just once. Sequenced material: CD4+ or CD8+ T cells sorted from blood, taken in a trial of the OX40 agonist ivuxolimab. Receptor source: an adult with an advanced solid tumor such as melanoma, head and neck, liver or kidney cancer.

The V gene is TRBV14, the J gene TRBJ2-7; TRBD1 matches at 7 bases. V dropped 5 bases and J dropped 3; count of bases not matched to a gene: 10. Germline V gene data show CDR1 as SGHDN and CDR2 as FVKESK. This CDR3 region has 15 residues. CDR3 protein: CASSMTGFRIYEQYF. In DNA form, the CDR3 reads TGTGCCAGCAGCATGACAGGGTTTAGGATCTACGAGCAGTACTTC.

The CDR3 is CASSPPNSPETQYF. The CDR3 DNA is TGTGCCAGCAGCCCCCCTAACTCTCCCGAGACCCAGTACTTC. This chain links TRBV7-2 with TRBJ2-5; D remains ambiguous. The CDR3 has 14 residues. In germline, CDR1 is SGHTA, CDR2 FQGNSA. Trimming shortened V by 5 bases and J by 5 bases, and 15 bases separated the two germline ends.

The CDR3 DNA follows: TGTGCCAGCAGGGGGGAGGTTACGAACTATGGCTACACCTTC. It translates to CASRGEVTNYGYTF. The rearrangement links TRBV28 to TRBJ1-2, with D maybe TRBD1 (5 bases). Germline V gene sequence: CDR1 MDHEN, CDR2 SYDVKM. The CDR3 consists of 14 residues. V was cut by 6 bases and J by 2 bases, with 13 bases left in between.

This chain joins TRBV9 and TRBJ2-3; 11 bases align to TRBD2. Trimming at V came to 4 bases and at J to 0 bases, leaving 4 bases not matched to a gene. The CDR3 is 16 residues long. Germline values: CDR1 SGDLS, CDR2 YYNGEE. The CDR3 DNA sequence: TGTGCCAGCAGCATAGGGACTAGCGGTAGCACAGATACGCAGTATTTT. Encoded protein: CASSIGTSGSTDTQYF.

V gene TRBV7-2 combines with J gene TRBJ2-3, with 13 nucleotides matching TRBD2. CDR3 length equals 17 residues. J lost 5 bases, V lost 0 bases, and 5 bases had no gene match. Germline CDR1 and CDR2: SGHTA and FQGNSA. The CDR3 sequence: CASSLARTSGRVDTQYF. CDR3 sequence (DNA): TGTGCCAGCAGCTTAGCCCGGACTAGCGGGAGAGTAGATACGCAGTATTTT.

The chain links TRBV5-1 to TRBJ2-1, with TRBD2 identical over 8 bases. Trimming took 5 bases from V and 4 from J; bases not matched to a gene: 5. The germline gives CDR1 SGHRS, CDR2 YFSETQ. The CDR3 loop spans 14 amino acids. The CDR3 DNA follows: TGCGCCAGCAGAGCGGGGGCGACGTACAATGAGCAGTTCTTC. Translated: CASRAGATYNEQFF.

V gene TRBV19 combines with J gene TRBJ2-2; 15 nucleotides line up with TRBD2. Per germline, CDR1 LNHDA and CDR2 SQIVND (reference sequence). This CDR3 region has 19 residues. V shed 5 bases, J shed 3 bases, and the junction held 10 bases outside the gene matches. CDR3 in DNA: TGTGCCAGTAGTCAAATTGGACTAGCGGGAGGGCGTGACACCGGGGAGCTGTTTTTT. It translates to CASSQIGLAGGRDTGELFF.

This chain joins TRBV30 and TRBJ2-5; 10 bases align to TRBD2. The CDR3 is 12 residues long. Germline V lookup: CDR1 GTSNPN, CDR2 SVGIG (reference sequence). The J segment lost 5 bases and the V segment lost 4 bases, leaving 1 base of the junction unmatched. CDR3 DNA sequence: TGTGCCTGGACTAGCGGGAGCGAGACCCAGTACTTC. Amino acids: CAWTSGSETQYF.

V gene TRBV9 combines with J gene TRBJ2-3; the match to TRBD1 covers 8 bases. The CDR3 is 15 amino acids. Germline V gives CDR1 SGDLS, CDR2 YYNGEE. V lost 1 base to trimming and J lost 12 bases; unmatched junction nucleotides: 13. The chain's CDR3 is CASSVRTGSPTSQYF. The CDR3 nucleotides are TGTGCCAGCAGCGTAAGGACAGGGTCCCCTACTTCACAGTATTTT. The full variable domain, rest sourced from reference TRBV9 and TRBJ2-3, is DSGVTQTPKHLITATGQRVTLRCSPRSGDLSVYWYQQSLDQGLQFLIQYYNGEERAKGNILERFSAQQFPDLHSELNLSSLELGDSALYFCASSVRTGSPTSQYFGPGTRLTVL.

The CDR3 loop reads CARSHQLGEGEQFF. The CDR3 DNA reads as TGTGCCAGAAGCCACCAACTGGGGGAAGGGGAGCAGTTCTTC. The V call is TRBV5-3, the J call TRBJ2-1; perhaps D is TRBD1 or TRBD2 (5 bases each). TRBV5-3 is marked as an open reading frame, function uncertain. The V end lost 4 bases, the J end lost 10 bases, and 18 bases lay between the germline ends. The CDR3 totals 14 residues.

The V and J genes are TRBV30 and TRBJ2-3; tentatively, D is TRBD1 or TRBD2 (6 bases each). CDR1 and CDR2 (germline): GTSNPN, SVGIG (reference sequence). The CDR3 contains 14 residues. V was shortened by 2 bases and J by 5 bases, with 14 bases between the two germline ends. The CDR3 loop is CAWSFGGKGDTQYF. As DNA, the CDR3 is TGTGCCTGGAGTTTCGGGGGCAAAGGAGATACGCAGTATTTT. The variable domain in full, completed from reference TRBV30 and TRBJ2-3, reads SQTIHQWPATLVQPVGSPLSLECTVEGTSNPNLYWYRQAAGRGLQLLFYSVGIGQISSEVPQNLSASRPQDRQFILSSKKLLLSDSGFYLCAWSFGGKGDTQYFGPGTRLTVL.

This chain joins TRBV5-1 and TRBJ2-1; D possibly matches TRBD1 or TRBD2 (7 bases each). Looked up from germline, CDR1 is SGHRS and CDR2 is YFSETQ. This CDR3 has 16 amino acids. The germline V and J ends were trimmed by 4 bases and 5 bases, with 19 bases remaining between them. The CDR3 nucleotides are TGCGCCAGCAGCGTGCCAGGGGGAGGGAATGACAATGAGCAGTTCTTC. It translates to CASSVPGGGNDNEQFF.

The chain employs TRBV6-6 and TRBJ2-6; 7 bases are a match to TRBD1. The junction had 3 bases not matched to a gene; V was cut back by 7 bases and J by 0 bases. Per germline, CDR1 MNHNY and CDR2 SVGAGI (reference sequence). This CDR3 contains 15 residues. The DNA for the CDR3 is TGTGCCAGCAAACGGGACAGCTCTGGGGCCAACGTCCTGACTTTC. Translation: CASKRDSSGANVLTF.

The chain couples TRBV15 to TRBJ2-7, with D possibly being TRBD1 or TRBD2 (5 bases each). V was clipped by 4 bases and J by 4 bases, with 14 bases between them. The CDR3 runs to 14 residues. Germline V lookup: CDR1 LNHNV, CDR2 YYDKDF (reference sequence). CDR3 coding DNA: TGTGCCACCAGCACCGGGACCCTCCGGTACGAGCAGTACTTC. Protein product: CATSTGTLRYEQYF.

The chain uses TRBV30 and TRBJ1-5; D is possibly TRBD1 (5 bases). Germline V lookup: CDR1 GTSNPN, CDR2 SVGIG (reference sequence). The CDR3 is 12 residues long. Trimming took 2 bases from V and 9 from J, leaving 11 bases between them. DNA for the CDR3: TGTGCCTGGAGTAGGCTAGGGGTGCCCCAGCATTTT. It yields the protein CAWSRLGVPQHF.